This record looks at one TCR beta chain sequence and its context. TCRdb's table, derived via immunoSEQ multiplex PCR, lists solely in-frame clones and lacks some. This sample has under 250,000 clones, with around nine tenths found just once. Germline loops: CDR1 LGHDT, CDR2 YNNKEL (reference sequence). CDR3 size: 15 residues. The ends lost 4 bases at V and 4 bases at J; junction bases unmatched: 8. The data were obtained in a study of blood T cell repertoires in COVID-19. Overall study: Acute-phase and convalescent COVID-19 samples originated in the United States, Italy and Spain.

The TCR comes from a man in his 60s with COVID-19, enrolled during active disease. The specimen was peripheral blood. The rearrangement links TRBV3-1 (or the pseudogene TRBV3-2) to TRBJ2-7, with 9 bases identical to TRBD1. The CDR3 loop is CASSLPGTGKYEQYF. The CDR3, as DNA: TGTGCCAGCAGCCTCCCCGGGACAGGGAAGTACGAGCAGTACTTC.